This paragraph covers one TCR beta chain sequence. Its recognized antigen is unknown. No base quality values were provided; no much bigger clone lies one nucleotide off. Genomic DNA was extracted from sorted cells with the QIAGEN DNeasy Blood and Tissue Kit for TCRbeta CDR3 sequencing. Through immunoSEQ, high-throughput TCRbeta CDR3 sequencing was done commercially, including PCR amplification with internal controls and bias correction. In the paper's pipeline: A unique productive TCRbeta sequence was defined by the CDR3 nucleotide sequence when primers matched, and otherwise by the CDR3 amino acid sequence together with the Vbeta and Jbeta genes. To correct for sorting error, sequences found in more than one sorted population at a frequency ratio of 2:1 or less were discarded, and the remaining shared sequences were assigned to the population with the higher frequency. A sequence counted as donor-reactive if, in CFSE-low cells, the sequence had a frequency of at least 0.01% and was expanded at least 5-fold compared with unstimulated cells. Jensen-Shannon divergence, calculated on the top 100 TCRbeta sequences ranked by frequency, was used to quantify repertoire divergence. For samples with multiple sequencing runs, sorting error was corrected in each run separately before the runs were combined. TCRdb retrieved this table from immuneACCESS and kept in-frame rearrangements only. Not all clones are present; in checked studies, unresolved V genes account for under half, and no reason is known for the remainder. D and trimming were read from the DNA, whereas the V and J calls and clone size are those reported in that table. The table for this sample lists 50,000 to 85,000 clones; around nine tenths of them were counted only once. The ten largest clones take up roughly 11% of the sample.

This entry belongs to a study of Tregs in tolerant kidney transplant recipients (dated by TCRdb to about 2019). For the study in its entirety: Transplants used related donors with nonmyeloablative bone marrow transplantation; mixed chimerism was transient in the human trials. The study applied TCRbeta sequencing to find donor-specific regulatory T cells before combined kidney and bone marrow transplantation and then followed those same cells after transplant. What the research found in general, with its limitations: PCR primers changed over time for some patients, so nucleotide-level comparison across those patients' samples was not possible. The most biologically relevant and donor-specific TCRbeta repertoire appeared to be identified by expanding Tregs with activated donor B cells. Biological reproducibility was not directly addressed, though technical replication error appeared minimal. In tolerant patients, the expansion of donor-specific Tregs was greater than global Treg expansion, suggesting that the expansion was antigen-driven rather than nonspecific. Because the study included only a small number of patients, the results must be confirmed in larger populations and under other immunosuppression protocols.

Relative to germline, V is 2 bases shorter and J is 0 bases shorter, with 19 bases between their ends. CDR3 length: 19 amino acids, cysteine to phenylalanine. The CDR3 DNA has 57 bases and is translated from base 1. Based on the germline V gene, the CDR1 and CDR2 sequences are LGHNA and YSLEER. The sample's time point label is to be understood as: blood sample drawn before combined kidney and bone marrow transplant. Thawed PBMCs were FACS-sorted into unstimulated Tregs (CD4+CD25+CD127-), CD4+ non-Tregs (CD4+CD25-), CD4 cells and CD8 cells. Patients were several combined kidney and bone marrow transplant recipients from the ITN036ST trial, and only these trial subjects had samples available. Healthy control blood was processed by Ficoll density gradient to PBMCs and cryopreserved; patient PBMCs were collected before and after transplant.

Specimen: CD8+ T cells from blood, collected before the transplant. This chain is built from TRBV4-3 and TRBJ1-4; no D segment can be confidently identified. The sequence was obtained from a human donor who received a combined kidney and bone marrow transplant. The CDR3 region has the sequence CASSQLGGSPSATNEKLFF. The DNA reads TGCGCCAGCAGCCAACTGGGAGGCAGCCCCTCTGCAACTAATGAAAAACTGTTTTTT.